This T cell receptor beta chain derives from a study of regulatory T cells in long-lasting Graves disease (dated by TCRdb to 2020 to 2022). With respect to the entire study: Newly diagnosed Graves' disease patients had taken antithyroid drugs for less than 3 months. This study used TCR sequencing and RNA sequencing of peripheral blood to compare persistent Graves' disease patients against newly diagnosed Graves' disease patients. A total of around 33 samples underwent TCR sequencing, from 13 patients with persistent Graves' disease and 20 or so patients with newly diagnosed Graves' disease. The study took place in China and was registered as a clinical trial. Broader findings and caveats from the paper: Preferential use of TRBV28, TRBJ1-2 and TRBJ2-5 was observed in persistent disease, whereas TRBV20-1 and TRBJ2-1 were favored in newly diagnosed disease. Persistent patients shared more public clonotypes among themselves (under 3,000) than newly diagnosed patients did (approximately 900). The small sample size was acknowledged by the authors as a limitation that may reduce accuracy. Lower TCR Shannon entropy and fewer highly expanded clones were observed in persistent Graves' disease patients than in newly diagnosed patients, which suggested clonal expansion. Peripheral blood alone was examined, since thyroid tissue, which constituted the primary lesion, could not be accessed. Sequencing and analysis were limited to the TCR beta chain.

The intended sense of this specimen's time point label: newly diagnosed GD, antithyroid drugs for less than 3 months. RNA was extracted from PBMCs in TRIzol for both TCR sequencing and RNA sequencing. The diagnosis of Graves' disease followed American Thyroid Association guidelines. Patients were recruited from an endocrinology department in Xi'an, China. Each patient gave about 10 milliliters of peripheral blood, collected in an EDTA anticoagulant tube. PBMCs were isolated by Ficoll Paque Plus density gradient separation without further T cell sorting. An Agilent 2100 Bioanalyzer and agarose gel were used to check RNA quality, and a NanoDrop 2000 was used to measure RNA concentration. Library method: multiplex PCR. Sequencing instrument: Illumina HiSeq 4000. iRepertoire HTBI primers and Arm-PCR amplification of CDR3 regions were used to construct TCR beta libraries. PCR products were gel purified before sequencing. Per the authors' processing: Gene usage analysis of CDR3 amino acid clonotypes relied on the 55 to 80 TRBV and 15 or so TRBJ segments identified across samples. COPE and FqMerger were used to merge filtered high-quality paired reads into contigs. Contigs were aligned with BLAST to IMGT TRBV, TRBD and TRBJ reference genes, and CDR3 was defined per IMGT. Clonotypes above 0.1% frequency were classified as highly expanded clones. Repertoire diversity was measured by Shannon entropy, and V-J evenness by the Gini coefficient. A clonotype was considered public if more than one individual shared it. The public reads were reprocessed in TCRdb via fastp at Q25 and MiXCR, keeping in-frame beta chains. A single entry per CDR3 protein holds the most common genes and DNA from its merged rows. None of the V and J calls come from the authors' own analysis; TCRdb made them. The sample records about 560,000 distinct CDR3 sequences, approximately 16% of which are singletons. The ten most abundant clones make up 12% of the sample.

About this clonotype: What antigen it recognizes has not been identified. This clone may be a read error of a much larger clone one base away.

The cysteine opens and the phenylalanine closes a CDR3 of 11 amino acids. Only the CDR3 region is kept as DNA, spanning 33 bases read in frame from base 1. Cut back by 1 base and 6 bases, the V and J ends lie 3 bases apart. The germline V gene specifies MNHNS as CDR1 and SASEGT as CDR2. These records were also assigned to another study, of T cells in Graves' hyperthyroidism and ophthalmopathy. The second paper states: Graves' hyperthyroidism was defined as stable when no progression to ophthalmopathy occurred over 18 months of follow-up. Hyperthyroidism patients were aged 18 to 65 years and newly diagnosed, with disease duration of less than 2 months. Any patient with an uncontrolled infection, another autoimmune disease, pregnancy or lactation was excluded. Diagnoses were established on the basis of clinical symptoms, serum thyroxine and TRAb, thyroid ultrasound, and orbital computed tomography. For the first round of RT-PCR on the TCR CDR3, the HTBI primer set was used together with the Qiagen OneStep RT-PCR kit. Most expanded thyroid clonotypes (frequency above 0.001) were also found in blood, which suggests that blood repertoires may mirror thyroid immune responses. A 13 V-J signature model separated ophthalmopathy from stable hyperthyroidism, with about 90% sensitivity and about 81% specificity in cross-validation and 80%/75% in testing. During validation, the model predicted progression to ophthalmopathy a median of roughly 7.1 months ahead of onset, with approximately 71% sensitivity and roughly 75% specificity. TCR V-J signatures able to tell the groups apart were searched for in a discovery cohort of some 97 patients, of whom more than 40 had Graves' ophthalmopathy and roughly 58 had stable Graves' hyperthyroidism. Prospective prediction of ophthalmopathy was tested in an independent validation cohort consisting of roughly 19 hyperthyroidism patients and about 17 patients who later progressed to ophthalmopathy. For training and testing, the 100 or so patients in the discovery cohort were randomly divided in a 7:3 ratio. In addition, the study compared T-cell repertoires in thyroid tissue and in blood from roughly six Graves' hyperthyroidism patients. After sampling, hyperthyroidism patients received methimazole starting at 30 mg daily, and ophthalmopathy patients received high-dose intravenous methylprednisolone. Libraries were constructed in a second round of multiplex PCR, after which size selection and purification were performed. Libraries were sequenced paired-end with 100 bp reads on an Illumina HiSeq2000. SOAPnuke was used to process the raw data, throwing out any read that contained adapters or uncalled bases, had a mean Phred below 15, or lacked an exact constant-primer or identifier match. High-quality paired reads were merged using COPE v1.2.5, and each unique nucleotide sequence was defined as a clonotype. MiTCR v1.1 was used to align clonotypes to the IMGT TRBV, TRBD and TRBJ reference segments. Analysis was restricted to V-J combinations with a frequency above 0.0001, which covered about 99% of repertoires. The TCS score was defined as the ratio of F50 (clonal expansion) to E x V (chaos), calculated using BLOSUM62-based TCRdist between CDR3 peptides within each V-J. Welch's t-statistics and random forest reduced around 520 V-J features to about 12, which were used in a naive Bayes classifier (R e1071). Sample size was not statistically predetermined, and blinding of investigators to group allocation was not performed. TCR Vbeta CDR3 sequencing of approximately 140 peripheral blood samples (roughly 41 ophthalmopathy, 75 hyperthyroidism and approximately 17 progressor patients) is reported in the paper.

This material consisted of peripheral blood mononuclear cells (PBMCs), taken at new diagnosis, from a patient treated with antithyroid drugs. The chain is made from TRBV6-1 and TRBJ1-2, with the D gene uncertain. This TCR was sampled from a man aged 18 to 29 with Graves disease. Donor details come from another sample of the same person, matched by shared clones. The CDR3 region has the sequence CASSEVDGYTF. The bases are TGTGCCAGCAGTGAAGTCGATGGCTACACCTTC.